This T cell receptor (beta chain) was profiled in a study of T cell changes during pregnancy in multiple sclerosis. The protocol was immunoSEQ multiplex PCR, while the TCRdb copy is restricted to in-frame clones and leaves out a portion. The sample yields roughly 40,000 clones, 75% to 95% seen once. Germline CDR1 reads MNHEY; CDR2 reads SVGAGI. V lost 2 bases and J 6 bases, leaving 17 bases between the germline ends. This CDR3 contains 16 residues. Sequences were derived from CD4+ T cells from peripheral blood mononuclear cells, sampled after pregnancy. The V gene is TRBV6-5, the J gene TRBJ1-5; maybe TRBD1 (5 bases). This clonotype was obtained from a female donor in good health, enrolled as a control in a pregnancy study. The DNA for the CDR3 is TGTGCCAGCAGTTACGGGACTCCCGGGGAAGGTCAGCCCCAGCATTTT. It encodes CASSYGTPGEGQPQHF.